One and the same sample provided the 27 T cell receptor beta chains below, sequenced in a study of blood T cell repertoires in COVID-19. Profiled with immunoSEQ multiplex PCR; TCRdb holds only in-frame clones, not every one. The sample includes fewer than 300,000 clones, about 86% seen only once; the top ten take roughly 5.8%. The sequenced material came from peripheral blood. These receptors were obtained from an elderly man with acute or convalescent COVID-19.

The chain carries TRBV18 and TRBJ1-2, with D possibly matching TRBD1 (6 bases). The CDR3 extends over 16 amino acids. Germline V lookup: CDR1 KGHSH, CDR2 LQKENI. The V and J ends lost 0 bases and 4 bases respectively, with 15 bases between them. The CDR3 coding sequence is TGTGCCAGCTCACCACCGGGGTTGGACAGCCTCTATGGCTACACCTTC. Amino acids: CASSPPGLDSLYGYTF.

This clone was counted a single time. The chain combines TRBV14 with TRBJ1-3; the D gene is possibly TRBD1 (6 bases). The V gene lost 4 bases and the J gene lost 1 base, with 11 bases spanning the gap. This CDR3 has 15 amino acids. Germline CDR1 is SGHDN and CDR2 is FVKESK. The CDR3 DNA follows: TGTGCCAGCAGCCCGTCCGGGACATCTGGAAACACCATATATTTT. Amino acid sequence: CASSPSGTSGNTIYF.

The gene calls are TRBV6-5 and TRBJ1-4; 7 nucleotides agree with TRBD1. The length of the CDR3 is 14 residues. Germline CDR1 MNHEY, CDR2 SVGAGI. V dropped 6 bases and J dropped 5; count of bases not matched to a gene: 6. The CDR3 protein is CASRGTGVNEKLFF. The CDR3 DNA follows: TGTGCCAGCAGGGGAACAGGGGTGAATGAAAAACTGTTTTTT.

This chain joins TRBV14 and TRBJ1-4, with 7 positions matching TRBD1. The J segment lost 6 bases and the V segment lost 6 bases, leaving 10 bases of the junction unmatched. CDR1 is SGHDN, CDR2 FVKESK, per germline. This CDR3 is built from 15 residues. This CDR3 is CASSLNRGFDEKLFF. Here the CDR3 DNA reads TGTGCCAGCAGTTTGAACAGGGGATTTGATGAAAAACTGTTTTTT.

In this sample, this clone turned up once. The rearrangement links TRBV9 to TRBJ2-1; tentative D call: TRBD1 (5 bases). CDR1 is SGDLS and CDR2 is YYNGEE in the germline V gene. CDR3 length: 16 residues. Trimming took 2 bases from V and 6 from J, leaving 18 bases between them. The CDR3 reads CASSVVGRRGFNEQFF. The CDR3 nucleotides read TGTGCCAGCAGCGTGGTGGGGCGGCGTGGATTCAATGAGCAGTTCTTC.

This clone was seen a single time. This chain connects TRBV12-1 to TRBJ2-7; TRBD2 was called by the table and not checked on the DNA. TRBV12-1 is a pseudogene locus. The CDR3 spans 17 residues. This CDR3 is CASSFLKPGLATYEQYF. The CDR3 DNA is TGTGCCAGCAGCTTCCTCAAACCGGGACTAGCTACCTACGAGCAGTACTTC.

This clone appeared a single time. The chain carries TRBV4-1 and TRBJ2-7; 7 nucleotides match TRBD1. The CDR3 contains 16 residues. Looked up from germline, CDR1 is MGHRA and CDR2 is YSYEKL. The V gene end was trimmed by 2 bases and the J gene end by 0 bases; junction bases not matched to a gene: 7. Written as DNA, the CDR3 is TGCGCCAGCAGCCAACACCCCGGGACAGCCTCCTACGAGCAGTACTTC. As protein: CASSQHPGTASYEQYF.

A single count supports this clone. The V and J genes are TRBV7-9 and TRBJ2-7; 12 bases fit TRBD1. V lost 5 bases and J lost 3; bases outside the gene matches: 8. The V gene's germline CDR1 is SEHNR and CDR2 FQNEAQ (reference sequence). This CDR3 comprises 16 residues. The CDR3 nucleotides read TGTGCCAGCAGCACAACCGGGACAGGGGGCGTCTACGAGCAGTACTTC. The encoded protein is CASSTTGTGGVYEQYF.

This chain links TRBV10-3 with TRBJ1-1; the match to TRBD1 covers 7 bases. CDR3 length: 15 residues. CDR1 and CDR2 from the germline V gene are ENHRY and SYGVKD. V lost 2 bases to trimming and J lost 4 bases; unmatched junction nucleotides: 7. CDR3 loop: CAISEPDRVGTEAFF. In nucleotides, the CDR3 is TGTGCCATCAGTGAGCCTGACAGGGTCGGCACTGAAGCTTTCTTT.

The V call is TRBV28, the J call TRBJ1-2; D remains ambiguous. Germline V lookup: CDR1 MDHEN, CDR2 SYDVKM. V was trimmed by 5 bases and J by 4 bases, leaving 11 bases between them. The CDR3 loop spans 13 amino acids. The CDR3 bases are TGTGCCAGCAGTCCGCTAAACCCCTATGGCTACACCTTC. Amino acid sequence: CASSPLNPYGYTF.

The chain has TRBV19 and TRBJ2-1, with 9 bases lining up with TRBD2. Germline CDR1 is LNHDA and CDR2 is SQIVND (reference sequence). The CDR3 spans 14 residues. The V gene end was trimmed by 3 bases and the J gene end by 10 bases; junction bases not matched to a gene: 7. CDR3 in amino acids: CASSMREGPGEQFF. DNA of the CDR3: TGTGCCAGTAGTATGCGGGAGGGGCCCGGGGAGCAGTTCTTC. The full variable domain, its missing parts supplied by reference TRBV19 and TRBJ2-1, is DGGITQSPKYLFRKEGQNVTLSCEQNLNHDAMYWYRQDPGQGLRLIYYSQIVNDFQKGDIAEGYSVSREKKESFPLTVTSAQKNPTAFYLCASSMREGPGEQFFGPGTRLTVL.

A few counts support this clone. The CDR3 bases are TGTGCCAGCGTAGGGGACGGGAGGACCCTCCGTGAAGCTTTCTTT. As protein: CASVGDGRTLREAFF. The chain couples TRBV28 to TRBJ1-1; D possibly corresponds to TRBD1 (5 bases). V lost 8 bases and J 7 bases, leaving 23 bases between the germline ends. This CDR3 is 15 amino acids long. Germline V gene data show CDR1 as MDHEN and CDR2 as SYDVKM. The variable domain in full, with the rest retrieved from reference TRBV28 and TRBJ1-1, is DVKVTQSSRYLVKRTGEKVFLECVQDMDHENMFWYRQDPGLGLRLIYFSYDVKMKEKGDIPEGYSVSREKKERFSLILESASTNQTSMYLCASVGDGRTLREAFFGQGTRLTVV.

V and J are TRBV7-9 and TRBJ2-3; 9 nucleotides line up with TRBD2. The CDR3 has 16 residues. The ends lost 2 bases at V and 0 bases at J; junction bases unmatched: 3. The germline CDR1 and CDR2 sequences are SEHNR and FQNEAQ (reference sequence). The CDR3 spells CASSLPSGGSTDTQYF. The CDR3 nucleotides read TGTGCCAGCAGCTTACCAAGCGGGGGGAGCACAGATACGCAGTATTTT.

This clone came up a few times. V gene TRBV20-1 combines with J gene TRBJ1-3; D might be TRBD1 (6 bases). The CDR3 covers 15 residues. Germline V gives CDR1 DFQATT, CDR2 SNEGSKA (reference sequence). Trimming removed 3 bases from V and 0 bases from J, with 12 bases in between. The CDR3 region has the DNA TGCAGTGCTAGTGCTGGGGGCAGCTCTGGAAACACCATATATTTT. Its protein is CSASAGGSSGNTIYF.

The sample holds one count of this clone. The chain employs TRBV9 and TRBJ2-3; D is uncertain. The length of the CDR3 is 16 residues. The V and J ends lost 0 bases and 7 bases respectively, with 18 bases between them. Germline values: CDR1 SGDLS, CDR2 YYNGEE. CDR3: CASSVELGGYENTQYF. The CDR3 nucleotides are TGTGCCAGCAGCGTAGAACTCGGCGGTTACGAAAATACGCAGTATTTT.

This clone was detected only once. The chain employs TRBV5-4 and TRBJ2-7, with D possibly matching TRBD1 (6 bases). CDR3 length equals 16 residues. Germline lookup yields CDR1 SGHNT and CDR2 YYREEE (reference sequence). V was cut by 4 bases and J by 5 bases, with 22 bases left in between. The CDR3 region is CASSAPDSANLNEQYF. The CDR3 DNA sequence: TGTGCCAGCAGCGCCCCGGACAGTGCTAATCTTAACGAGCAGTACTTC.

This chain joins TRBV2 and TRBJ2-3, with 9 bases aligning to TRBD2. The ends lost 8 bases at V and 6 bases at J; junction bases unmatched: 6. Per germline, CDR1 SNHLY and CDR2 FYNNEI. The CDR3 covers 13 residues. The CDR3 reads CASLREGGDTQYF. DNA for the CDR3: TGTGCCAGCCTGCGGGAGGGCGGCGATACGCAGTATTTT.

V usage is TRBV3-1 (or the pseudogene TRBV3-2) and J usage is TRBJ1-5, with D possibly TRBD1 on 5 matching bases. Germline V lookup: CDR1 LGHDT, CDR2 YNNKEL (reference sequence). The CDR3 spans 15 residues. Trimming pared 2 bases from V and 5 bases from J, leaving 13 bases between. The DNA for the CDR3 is TGTGCCAGCAGCCAAACTGACAGTACCCATCAGCCCCAGCATTTT. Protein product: CASSQTDSTHQPQHF.

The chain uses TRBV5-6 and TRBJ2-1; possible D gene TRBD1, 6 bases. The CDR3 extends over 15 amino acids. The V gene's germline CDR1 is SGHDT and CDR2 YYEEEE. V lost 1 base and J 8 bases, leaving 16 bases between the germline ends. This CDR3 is CASSLTGFNRDEQFF. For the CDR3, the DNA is TGTGCCAGCAGCTTGACAGGGTTTAATAGGGATGAGCAGTTCTTC. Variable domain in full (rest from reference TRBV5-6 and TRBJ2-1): DAGVTQSPTHLIKTRGQQVTLRCSPKSGHDTVSWYQQALGQGPQFIFQYYEEEERQRGNFPDRFSGHQFPNYSSELNVNALLLGDSALYLCASSLTGFNRDEQFFGPGTRLTVL.

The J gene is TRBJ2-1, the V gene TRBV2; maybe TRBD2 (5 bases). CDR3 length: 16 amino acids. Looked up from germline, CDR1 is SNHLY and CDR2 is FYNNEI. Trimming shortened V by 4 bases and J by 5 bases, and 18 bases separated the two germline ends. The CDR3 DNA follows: TGTGCCAGCAGTGGGAGGATAGTAAGCACCAACAATGAGCAGTTCTTC. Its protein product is CASSGRIVSTNNEQFF.

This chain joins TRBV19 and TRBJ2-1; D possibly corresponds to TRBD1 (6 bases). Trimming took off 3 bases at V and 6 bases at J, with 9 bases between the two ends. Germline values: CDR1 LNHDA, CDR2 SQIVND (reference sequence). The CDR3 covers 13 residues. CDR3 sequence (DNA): TGTGCCAGTAGTATTATGGGGGCCAATGAGCAGTTCTTC. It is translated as CASSIMGANEQFF.

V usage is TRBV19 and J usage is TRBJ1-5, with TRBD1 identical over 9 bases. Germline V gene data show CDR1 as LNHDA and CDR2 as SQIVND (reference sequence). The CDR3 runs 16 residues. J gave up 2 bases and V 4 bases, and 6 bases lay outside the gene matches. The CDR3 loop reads CASSTPTGGGNQPQHF. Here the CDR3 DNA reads TGTGCCAGTAGTACCCCCACAGGGGGCGGCAATCAGCCCCAGCATTTT.

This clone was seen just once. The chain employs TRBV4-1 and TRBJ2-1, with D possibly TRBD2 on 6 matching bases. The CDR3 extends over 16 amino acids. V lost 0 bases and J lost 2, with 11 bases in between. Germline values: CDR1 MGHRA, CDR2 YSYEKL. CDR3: CASSQERGEAYNEQFF. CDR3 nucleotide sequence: TGCGCCAGCAGCCAAGAAAGAGGGGAGGCCTACAATGAGCAGTTCTTC.

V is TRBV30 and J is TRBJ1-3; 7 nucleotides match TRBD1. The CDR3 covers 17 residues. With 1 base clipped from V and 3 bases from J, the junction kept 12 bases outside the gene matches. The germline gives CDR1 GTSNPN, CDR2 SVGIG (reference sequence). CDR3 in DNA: TGTGCCTGGAGTGGGCTTCACCAGGGGGGAGTTGGAAACACCATATATTTT. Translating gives CAWSGLHQGGVGNTIYF.

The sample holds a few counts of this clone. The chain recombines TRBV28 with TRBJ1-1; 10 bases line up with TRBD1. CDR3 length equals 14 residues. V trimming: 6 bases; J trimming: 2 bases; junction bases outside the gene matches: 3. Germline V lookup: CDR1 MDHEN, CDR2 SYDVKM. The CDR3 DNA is TGTGCCAGCAGAGCGACAGGGGGCAACACTGAAGCTTTCTTT. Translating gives CASRATGGNTEAFF.

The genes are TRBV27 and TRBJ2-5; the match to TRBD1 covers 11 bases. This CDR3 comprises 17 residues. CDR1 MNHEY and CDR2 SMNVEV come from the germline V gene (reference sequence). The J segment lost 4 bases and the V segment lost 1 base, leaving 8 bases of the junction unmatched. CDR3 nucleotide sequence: TGTGCCAGCAGTTTATTGGGGACAGGGGGTTTGGGAGAGACCCAGTACTTC. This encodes CASSLLGTGGLGETQYF.

The CDR3 loop reads CASTSPQRTLPYEQYF. The CDR3 DNA reads as TGTGCCAGCACCTCCCCCCAAAGGACATTACCCTACGAGCAGTACTTC. The chain links TRBV2 to TRBJ2-7; possibly TRBD1 for D (5 bases). The V and J ends lost 7 bases and 2 bases respectively, with 21 bases between them. Germline V gene lookup returns CDR1 SNHLY and CDR2 FYNNEI. The CDR3 extends over 16 amino acids.